A single sample is the source of the 14 T cell receptor beta chains below, sequenced in a study of blood T cells in healthy people across ages. The authors ran a second PCR of roughly 6 to 11 cycles using a sample-barcoded 5' primer and a J-beta primer mix. TCRdb re-analysed the 5' RACE reads in MiXCR, keeping a single row per CDR3 protein. The sample contains 950,000 to 1,200,000 distinct CDR3 sequences, approximately 38% of which appear only once. Sequenced material: blood. The receptor source for this set is a man aged 18 to 29 in good health.

This clonotype was observed a few times. This rearrangement joins TRBV7-7 to TRBJ2-1, with 11 nucleotides matching TRBD2. This CDR3 has 15 amino acids. The germline gives CDR1 SSHAT, CDR2 FNYEAQ (reference sequence). V shed 2 bases and J 6 bases; nucleotides not matched to a gene: 3. The CDR3 DNA reads as TGTGCCAGCAGCTTACGACTAGCGGGGATCAATGAGCAGTTCTTC. It yields the protein CASSLRLAGINEQFF.

The sample holds a few counts of this clonotype. The chain uses TRBV25-1 and TRBJ2-3, with 10 bases that match TRBD1. Looked up from germline, CDR1 is MGHDK and CDR2 is SYGVNS. CDR3 length: 15 amino acids. Losses at the gene ends were 4 bases for V and 7 bases for J; bases not matched to a gene: 8. DNA for the CDR3: TGTGCCAGCAGTGGAGGACAGGGGGGACCCTATACGCAGTATTTT. This encodes CASSGGQGGPYTQYF.

J is TRBJ2-3 and V is TRBV29-1; tentative D call: TRBD1 (5 bases). CDR1 is SQVTM and CDR2 is ANQGSEA in the germline V gene. The CDR3 spans 14 residues. V was shortened by 6 bases and J by 3 bases, with 16 bases between the two germline ends. The CDR3, as DNA: TGCAGCGTGGACCGACAGCCCTCTACAGATACGCAGTATTTT. Translating gives CSVDRQPSTDTQYF.

This clonotype appeared a few times. DNA of the CDR3: TGTGCCAGCAGCTTGGGTTCTAGCGGGTCCTACAATGAGCAGTTCTTC. This translates into CASSLGSSGSYNEQFF. This sequence joins TRBV5-5 and TRBJ2-1; 8 bases align to TRBD2. Germline V gene lookup returns CDR1 SGHKS and CDR2 YYEKEE (reference sequence). This CDR3 has 16 residues. V lost 0 bases to trimming and J lost 1 base; unmatched junction nucleotides: 3.

V and J are TRBV9 and TRBJ1-6, with TRBD1 as a possible D gene (6 bases). Germline CDR1 reads SGDLS; CDR2 reads YYNGEE. The CDR3 totals 15 residues. V was clipped by 3 bases and J by 6 bases, with 13 bases between them. The CDR3 region is CASSGEVGGNSPLHF. The CDR3 DNA sequence: TGTGCCAGCAGCGGAGAAGTAGGGGGTAATTCACCCCTCCACTTT.

This clonotype has only a few counts. The chain joins TRBV25-1 to TRBJ2-5, with D possibly TRBD2 on 6 matching bases. Germline CDR1 is MGHDK and CDR2 is SYGVNS. With 5 bases removed from V and 0 bases from J, the gap between germline ends came to 16 bases. This CDR3 region has 16 residues. The CDR3 region has the DNA TGTGCCAGCAGTCCTCCGGGGGTGGATTACCAAGAGACCCAGTACTTC. It encodes CASSPPGVDYQETQYF.

The rearrangement uses TRBV5-1 and TRBJ1-6; D is possibly TRBD1 (5 bases). The germline V gene encodes CDR1 SGHRS and CDR2 YFSETQ. Trimming took off 3 bases at V and 6 bases at J, with 10 bases between the two ends. This CDR3 has 14 amino acids. CDR3 bases: TGCGCCAGCAGCTCAGACAGCTTTAATTCACCCCTCCACTTT. Its translation is CASSSDSFNSPLHF.

This clonotype was seen more than once but under ten times. The rearrangement joins TRBV21-1 to TRBJ2-1; the tabulated D call, TRBD2, remains unverified against the DNA. TRBV21-1 is deemed a pseudogene. This CDR3 has 11 amino acids. CDR3 nucleotide sequence: TGTGCCAGCAGCGGACGGGAGCCGCAGTTCTTC. Protein: CASSGREPQFF.

This clonotype was seen only a few times. The chain has TRBV4-3 and TRBJ1-5; D is unclear. The length of the CDR3 is 15 residues. Germline CDR1 LGHNA, CDR2 YSLEER. The V and J ends lost 4 bases and 4 bases respectively, with 14 bases between them. The CDR3: CASSPDRARNQPQHF. Here the CDR3 DNA reads TGCGCCAGCAGCCCAGACCGGGCTAGAAATCAGCCCCAGCATTTT.

This clonotype occurred a few times. The chain has TRBV4-2 and TRBJ1-5; 10 bases align to TRBD1. V trimming: 0 bases; J trimming: 4 bases; junction bases outside the gene matches: 3. CDR3 size: 16 residues. Germline CDR1 LGHNA, CDR2 YNFKEQ. CDR3 sequence (DNA): TGTGCCAGCAGCCAAGATACGGGACAGGGGAATCAGCCCCAGCATTTT. Its protein is CASSQDTGQGNQPQHF.

The table lists this clonotype with a few counts. V gene TRBV20-1 combines with J gene TRBJ2-3, with D possibly matching TRBD2 (5 bases). CDR3 length: 13 amino acids. From germline, CDR1 is DFQATT and CDR2 SNEGSKA (reference sequence). V was shortened by 6 bases and J by 1 base, with 11 bases between the two germline ends. The CDR3: CSAPTGGTDTQYF. CDR3 DNA sequence: TGCAGTGCCCCCACCGGGGGCACAGATACGCAGTATTTT.

There are a few counts of this clonotype. The chain uses TRBV6-6 and TRBJ1-2; D may be TRBD1 (6 bases). Germline-derived CDR1 and CDR2 are MNHNY and SVGAGI (reference sequence). CDR3 size: 13 residues. V was trimmed by 7 bases and J by 2 bases, leaving 11 bases between them. CDR3 in amino acids: CASKGESNYGYTF. In nucleotides, the CDR3 is TGTGCCAGCAAGGGGGAGAGCAACTATGGCTACACCTTC.

The rearrangement joins TRBV6-5 to TRBJ1-2; D remains ambiguous. The germline gives CDR1 MNHEY, CDR2 SVGAGI. V lost 0 bases and J lost 4, with 12 bases in between. The CDR3 is made up of 15 amino acids. CDR3 region: CASSYSMGSLYGYTF. The CDR3 nucleotides read TGTGCCAGCAGTTACTCGATGGGGAGCCTCTATGGCTACACCTTC.

The chain uses TRBV11-3 and TRBJ2-5, with TRBD2 matching over 9 bases. The CDR3 loop spans 14 amino acids. CDR1 is SGHNT, CDR2 YENEEA, per germline. The V gene end was trimmed by 4 bases and the J gene end by 4 bases; junction bases not matched to a gene: 4. The CDR3 reads CASSYISGRETQYF. DNA of the CDR3: TGTGCCAGCAGCTACATTAGCGGGAGAGAGACCCAGTACTTC.